A single sample is the source of the 3 T cell receptor beta chains below, sequenced in a study of early T cells in non-severe SARS-CoV-2 infection. TCRdb redid the calling of the 5' RACE reads with MiXCR, one entry per CDR3 protein. The sample lists 40,000 or so distinct CDR3 sequences; 9.5% to 13% were seen once. Sequencing was done on a sample of whole blood. These receptors all stem from an adult who was a healthcare worker with PCR-confirmed SARS-CoV-2 infection or an uninfected control (not recorded which).

This clonotype has ten or more counts. V is TRBV19 and J is TRBJ2-1; 8 nucleotides match TRBD1. The J segment lost 6 bases and the V segment lost 10 bases, leaving 17 bases of the junction unmatched. The V gene's germline CDR1 is LNHDA and CDR2 SQIVND (reference sequence). The CDR3 is 16 amino acids. CDR3: CATSMGSGQGGNEQFF. The CDR3, as DNA: TGTGCCACCAGTATGGGCTCCGGACAGGGAGGCAATGAGCAGTTCTTC. Based on the CDR3 plus reference TRBV19 and TRBJ2-1, the full variable domain is DGGITQSPKYLFRKEGQNVTLSCEQNLNHDAMYWYRQDPGQGLRLIYYSQIVNDFQKGDIAEGYSVSREKKESFPLTVTSAQKNPTAFYLCATSMGSGQGGNEQFFGPGTRLTVL.

This clonotype was found many times. The chain uses TRBV27 and TRBJ1-6; 7 positions agree with TRBD1. The CDR3 runs to 14 residues. Germline assignment: CDR1 MNHEY and CDR2 SMNVEV (reference sequence). After removal of 5 bases from V and 5 bases from J, the junction contained 3 bases not matched to a gene. CDR3 nucleotides: TGTGCCAGCAGTCCGACAGGGAATAATTCACCCCTCCACTTT. Protein sequence: CASSPTGNNSPLHF.

The V gene is TRBV29-1, the J gene TRBJ2-1, with D possibly TRBD2 on 6 matching bases. Germline V gene data show CDR1 as SQVTM and CDR2 as ANQGSEA. The V end was cut by 8 bases, the J end by 5 bases, with 13 bases between. The length of the CDR3 is 12 residues. In DNA form, the CDR3 reads TGCAGCTTCTGGGGGGACGACAATGAGCAGTTCTTC. Translation: CSFWGDDNEQFF.